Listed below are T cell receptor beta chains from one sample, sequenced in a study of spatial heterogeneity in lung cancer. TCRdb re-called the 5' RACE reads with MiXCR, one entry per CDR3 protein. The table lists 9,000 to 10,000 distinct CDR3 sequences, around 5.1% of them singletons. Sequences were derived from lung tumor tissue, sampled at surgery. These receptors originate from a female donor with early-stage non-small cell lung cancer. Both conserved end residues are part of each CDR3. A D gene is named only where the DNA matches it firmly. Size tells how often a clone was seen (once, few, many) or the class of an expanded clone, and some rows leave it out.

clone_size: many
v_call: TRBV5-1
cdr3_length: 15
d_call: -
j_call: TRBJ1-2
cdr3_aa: CASSLFSGKNYGYTF
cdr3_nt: TGCGCCAGCAGCTTGTTTTCCGGCAAAAACTATGGCTACACCTTC

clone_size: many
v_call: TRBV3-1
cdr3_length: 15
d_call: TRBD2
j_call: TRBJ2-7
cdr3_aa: CASSRLLAGGNEQYF
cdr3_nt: TGTGCCAGCAGCCGCCTACTAGCGGGAGGGAACGAGCAGTACTTC

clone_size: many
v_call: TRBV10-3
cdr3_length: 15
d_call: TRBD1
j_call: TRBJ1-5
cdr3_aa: CAISVTGGGRQPQHF
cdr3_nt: TGTGCCATCAGTGTAACAGGGGGCGGAAGGCAGCCCCAGCATTTT

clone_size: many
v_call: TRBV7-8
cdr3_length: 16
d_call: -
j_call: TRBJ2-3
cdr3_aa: CASSSAGTVGTDTQYF
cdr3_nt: TGTGCCAGCAGCTCCGCTGGGACTGTTGGCACAGATACGCAGTATTTT

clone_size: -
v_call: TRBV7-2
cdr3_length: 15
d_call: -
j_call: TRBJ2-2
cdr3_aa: CASSPNGPNTGELFF
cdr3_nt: TGTGCCAGCAGCCCCAACGGCCCGAACACCGGGGAGCTGTTTTTT

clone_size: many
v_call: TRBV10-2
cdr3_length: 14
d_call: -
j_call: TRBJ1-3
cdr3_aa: CASAQRGSGNTIYF
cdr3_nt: TGCGCCAGCGCACAAAGGGGGTCCGGAAACACCATATATTTT

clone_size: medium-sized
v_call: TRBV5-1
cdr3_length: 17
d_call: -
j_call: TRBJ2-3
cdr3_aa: CASSLVGPGWDADTQYF
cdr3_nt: TGCGCCAGCAGCTTGGTCGGTCCGGGATGGGATGCAGATACGCAGTATTTT

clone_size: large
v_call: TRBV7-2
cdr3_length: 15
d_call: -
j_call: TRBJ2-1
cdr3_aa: CASSRGDSTYNEQFF
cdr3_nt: TGTGCCAGCAGTCGAGGGGATTCGACCTACAATGAGCAGTTCTTC

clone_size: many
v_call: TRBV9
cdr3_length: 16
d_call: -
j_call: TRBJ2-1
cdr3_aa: CASSRARDDSYNEQFF
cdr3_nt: TGTGCCAGCTCTAGAGCTCGGGACGACTCCTACAATGAGCAGTTCTTC

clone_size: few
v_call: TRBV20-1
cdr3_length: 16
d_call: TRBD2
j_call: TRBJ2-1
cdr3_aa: CSARTAGGPSYNEQFF
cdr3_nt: TGCAGTGCCCGGACAGCGGGGGGTCCCTCCTACAATGAGCAGTTCTTC

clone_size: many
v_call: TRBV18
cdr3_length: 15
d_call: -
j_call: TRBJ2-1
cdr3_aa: CASSPRGPANNEQFF
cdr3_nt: TGTGCCAGCTCACCCCGGGGACCAGCCAACAATGAGCAGTTCTTC

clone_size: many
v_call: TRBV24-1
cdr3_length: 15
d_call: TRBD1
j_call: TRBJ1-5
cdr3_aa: CATSPGQGPNQPQHF
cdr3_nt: TGTGCCACCAGTCCAGGACAGGGGCCCAATCAGCCCCAGCATTTT

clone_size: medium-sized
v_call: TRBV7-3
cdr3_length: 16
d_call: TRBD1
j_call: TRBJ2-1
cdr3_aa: CASSLVPGQPDNEQFF
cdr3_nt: TGTGCCAGCAGTTTGGTCCCGGGACAGCCCGACAATGAGCAGTTCTTC

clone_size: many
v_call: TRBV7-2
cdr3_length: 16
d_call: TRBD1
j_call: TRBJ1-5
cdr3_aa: CASSLDTGGSGQPQHF
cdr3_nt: TGTGCCAGCAGCTTAGATACAGGGGGCTCAGGTCAGCCCCAGCATTTT

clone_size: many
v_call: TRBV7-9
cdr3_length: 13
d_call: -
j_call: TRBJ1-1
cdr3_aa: CASSWGLAQEAFF
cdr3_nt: TGTGCCAGCAGCTGGGGTTTGGCTCAAGAAGCTTTCTTT

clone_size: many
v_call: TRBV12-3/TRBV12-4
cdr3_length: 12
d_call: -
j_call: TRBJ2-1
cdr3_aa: CASTSRINEQFF
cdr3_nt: TGTGCCAGCACGTCCAGAATTAATGAGCAGTTCTTC

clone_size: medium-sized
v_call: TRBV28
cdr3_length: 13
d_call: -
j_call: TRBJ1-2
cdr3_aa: CASLPGEAYGYTF
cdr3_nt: TGTGCCAGCTTGCCCGGAGAAGCCTATGGCTACACCTTC

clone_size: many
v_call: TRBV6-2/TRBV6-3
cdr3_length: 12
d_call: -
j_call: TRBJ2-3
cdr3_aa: CASSPVPDTQYF
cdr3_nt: TGTGCCAGCAGCCCCGTACCAGATACGCAGTATTTT